This TCR beta chain is drawn from a study of blood T cells in healthy people across ages. Broader study findings: There was no known CMV status for donors, so expanded clonotype changes were possibly confounded. More naive CD4+ cells and higher diversity marked long-lived donors relative to aged donors. Roughly linear age-related decline in beta diversity appeared, significant by age 40.

V was trimmed by 0 bases and J by 4 bases, leaving 5 bases between them. This CDR3 spans 13 amino acids. Per the germline V gene, CDR1 is KGHSH and CDR2 is LQKENI. The table lists this clonotype with a count of one. Its matching antigen is unknown. Primed by a sample-barcoded 5' primer and a J-beta primer mix, a second PCR proceeded for roughly 7 to 12 cycles. Each CDR3 protein is one row after TCRdb ran MiXCR on the 5' RACE reads. This sample yields around 1,100,000 distinct CDR3 sequences, of which around two fifths are seen a single time; 13% belongs to the top ten. The rearrangement uses TRBV18 and TRBJ2-3, with D unresolved. Sequencing was performed on blood. The source of this sequence is a man aged 18 to 35 in good health. The CDR3 DNA follows: TGTGCCAGCTCACCACCTTTCGCAGATACGCAGTATTTT. Translated, it gives CASSPPFADTQYF.